This TCR beta chain was identified during a study of early T cells in non-severe SARS-CoV-2 infection. This clonotype was observed a few times. In the library, individual cDNA molecules carried attached unique molecular identifiers. TCRdb re-derived calls from the 5' RACE reads in MiXCR, one entry per CDR3 protein. The table includes about 33,000 distinct CDR3 sequences, 4.7% detected once. The CDR3 totals 16 residues. Looked up from germline, CDR1 is KGHSH and CDR2 is LQKENI. V lost 3 bases to trimming and J lost 4 bases; unmatched junction nucleotides: 8. The receptor comes from an adult who was a healthcare worker with PCR-confirmed SARS-CoV-2 infection or an uninfected control (not recorded which). The specimen sequenced was whole blood. This chain uses TRBV18 with TRBJ2-2, with 7 positions matching TRBD1. In nucleotides, the CDR3 is TGTGCCAGCTCACCCGTAGACAGGGCCGGCACCGGGGAGCTGTTTTTT. This gives the protein CASSPVDRAGTGELFF.